One sample yielded the 29 T cell receptor beta chains listed below, sequenced in a study of radiation and T cells in renal cell carcinoma. Sequencing was performed with immunoSEQ multiplex PCR; in TCRdb, only in-frame clones are kept and a portion is missing. Altogether under 100,000 clones are present, 80% to 90% being singletons, with the ten largest covering more than 7%. Time point described: blood 4 weeks post-SBRT, at nephrectomy. This sample's treatment: 15 Gy SBRT to primary tumor, nephrectomy 4 weeks later. The sequencing used blood, collected from a patient whose treatment included radiotherapy and nephrectomy. All receptors derive from a man aged 55 to 70 with renal cell carcinoma.

The chain is built from TRBV9 and TRBJ2-3, with TRBD1 identical over 10 bases. In germline, CDR1 is SGDLS, CDR2 YYNGEE. The junction had 6 bases not matched to a gene; V was cut back by 5 bases and J by 3 bases. The CDR3 loop spans 15 amino acids. The CDR3: CASSRTGGFTDTQYF. CDR3 coding DNA: TGTGCCAGCAGTCGGACAGGGGGTTTTACAGATACGCAGTATTTT.

The rearrangement joins TRBV19 to TRBJ2-5; 9 bases are a match to TRBD2. The CDR3 spans 19 residues. V trimming: 3 bases; J trimming: 3 bases; junction bases outside the gene matches: 17. Per the germline V gene, CDR1 is LNHDA and CDR2 is SQIVND (reference sequence). DNA of the CDR3: TGTGCCAGTAGTATTTGGGGACTAGCAAAGCTCAGAGGAAAAGAGACCCAGTACTTC. This encodes CASSIWGLAKLRGKETQYF.

This clone was seen more than once but under ten times. The chain carries TRBV2 and TRBJ2-2; possibly TRBD1 for D (7 bases). The ends were cut back, 10 bases at V and 0 bases at J, with 12 bases in the middle. The CDR3 covers 14 residues. Germline loops: CDR1 SNHLY, CDR2 FYNNEI. CDR3 loop: CATQGGSNTGELFF. Written as DNA, the CDR3 is TGTGCCACCCAGGGGGGATCGAACACCGGGGAGCTGTTTTTT.

V gene TRBV10-2 combines with J gene TRBJ1-3; 9 bases match TRBD1. Germline CDR1 and CDR2: WSHSY and SAAADI. Trimming took 3 bases from V and 2 from J; bases not matched to a gene: 5. CDR3 length equals 16 residues. The CDR3 here is CASSDPGTGTGNTIYF. The CDR3 DNA sequence: TGCGCCAGCAGTGATCCTGGGACAGGGACTGGAAACACCATATATTTT.

This clone was detected only a few times. The rearrangement uses TRBV7-9 and TRBJ2-1; D is perhaps TRBD2 (6 bases). Trimming pared 5 bases from V and 1 base from J, leaving 15 bases between. This CDR3 spans 16 amino acids. Germline CDR1 is SEHNR and CDR2 is FQNEAQ (reference sequence). The CDR3 DNA reads as TGTGCCAGCAGCCCGAGGCCGGGAGAATCCTACAATGAGCAGTTCTTC. The encoded protein is CASSPRPGESYNEQFF.

The chain has TRBV19 and TRBJ2-2; D possibly corresponds to TRBD2 (5 bases). CDR1 and CDR2 from the germline V gene are LNHDA and SQIVND (reference sequence). V lost 8 bases to trimming and J lost 1 base, with 20 bases between them. CDR3 length: 17 residues. The CDR3 sequence is CASRSTVRGGNTGELFF. The CDR3 nucleotides are TGTGCCAGTCGATCCACCGTTCGGGGTGGGAACACCGGGGAGCTGTTTTTT.

The rearrangement joins TRBV27 to TRBJ2-2, with D tentatively TRBD1 (5 bases). Germline V gives CDR1 MNHEY, CDR2 SMNVEV (reference sequence). The germline V and J ends were trimmed by 6 bases and 6 bases, with 14 bases remaining between them. The CDR3 runs 14 residues. The CDR3 here is CASSPPPGSGELFF. For the CDR3, the DNA is TGTGCCAGCAGCCCACCCCCAGGGTCCGGGGAGCTGTTTTTT.

V gene TRBV6-6 combines with J gene TRBJ2-1, with D unclear. This CDR3 has 12 residues. V lost 4 bases and J 6 bases, leaving 7 bases between the germline ends. Looked up from germline, CDR1 is MNHNY and CDR2 is SVGAGI (reference sequence). The CDR3 DNA reads as TGTGCCAGCAGTTCCGACACCAATGAGCAGTTCTTC. This codes for CASSSDTNEQFF.

The rearrangement links TRBV27 to TRBJ2-7; 11 bases align to TRBD2. The CDR3 is 17 amino acids. J was trimmed by 4 bases and V by 8 bases; bases with no gene match: 16. The germline V gene encodes CDR1 MNHEY and CDR2 SMNVEV (reference sequence). This CDR3 reads CASSRALTSGRPYEQYF. CDR3 coding DNA: TGTGCCAGCTCGAGGGCGCTAACTAGCGGGAGACCGTACGAGCAGTACTTC.

J is TRBJ2-5 and V is TRBV19, with 8 bases that match TRBD1. Germline loops: CDR1 LNHDA, CDR2 SQIVND (reference sequence). J was trimmed by 4 bases and V by 4 bases; bases with no gene match: 2. CDR3 length equals 13 residues. CDR3: CASSTQGAETQYF. CDR3 DNA: TGTGCCAGTAGTACCCAGGGGGCAGAGACCCAGTACTTC.

The gene calls are TRBV19 and TRBJ2-1, with 7 nucleotides matching TRBD2. V lost 3 bases and J lost 3; bases outside the gene matches: 5. Germline loops: CDR1 LNHDA, CDR2 SQIVND (reference sequence). CDR3 length: 15 amino acids. The CDR3 protein is CASSILAGDYNEQFF. The CDR3 region has the DNA TGTGCCAGTAGTATCTTGGCGGGAGACTACAATGAGCAGTTCTTC. Complete variable domain (other parts from reference TRBV19 and TRBJ2-1): DGGITQSPKYLFRKEGQNVTLSCEQNLNHDAMYWYRQDPGQGLRLIYYSQIVNDFQKGDIAEGYSVSREKKESFPLTVTSAQKNPTAFYLCASSILAGDYNEQFFGPGTRLTVL.

The V and J genes are TRBV28 and TRBJ1-2; D may be TRBD1 (5 bases). CDR1 and CDR2 (germline): MDHEN, SYDVKM. The CDR3 contains 15 residues. The germline V and J ends were trimmed by 5 bases and 9 bases, with 22 bases remaining between them. CDR3 residues: CASSLPTWGRNSYTF. The CDR3 nucleotides are TGTGCCAGCAGTCTTCCGACATGGGGCCGGAATAGCTACACCTTC.

The genes are TRBV11-2 and TRBJ2-1, with 12 bases that match TRBD2. Per germline, CDR1 SGHAT and CDR2 FQNNGV. The CDR3 consists of 15 residues. With 7 bases clipped from V and 7 bases from J, the junction kept 8 bases outside the gene matches. The CDR3 is CASTYLAGGGNEQFF. Here the CDR3 DNA reads TGTGCCAGCACCTATCTAGCGGGAGGGGGGAATGAGCAGTTCTTC.

Here the CDR3 reads CASMQAGTPYNEQFF. As DNA, the CDR3 is TGTGCCAGCATGCAAGCCGGGACCCCCTACAATGAGCAGTTCTTC. V gene TRBV5-4 combines with J gene TRBJ2-1; either TRBD1 or TRBD2 may fit D (5 bases each). Germline loops: CDR1 SGHNT, CDR2 YYREEE (reference sequence). This CDR3 has 15 residues. Trimming removed 6 bases from V and 2 bases from J, with 15 bases in between.

The chain joins TRBV18 to TRBJ1-5, with D possibly matching TRBD1 (5 bases). V was clipped by 6 bases and J by 2 bases, with 20 bases between them. The CDR3 totals 17 residues. Germline values: CDR1 KGHSH, CDR2 LQKENI. The CDR3 protein is CASSRTSPLDGNQPQHF. Written as DNA, the CDR3 is TGTGCCAGCTCGAGGACAAGCCCCCTAGATGGCAATCAGCCCCAGCATTTT. Complete variable domain (other parts from reference TRBV18 and TRBJ1-5): NAGVMQNPRHLVRRRGQEARLRCSPMKGHSHVYWYRQLPEEGLKFMVYLQKENIIDESGMPKERFSAEFPKEGPSILRIQQVVRGDSAAYFCASSRTSPLDGNQPQHFGDGTRLSIL.

The chain couples TRBV19 to TRBJ1-3, with TRBD1 matching over 7 bases. This CDR3 has 13 residues. The germline V gene has CDR1 LNHDA and CDR2 SQIVND (reference sequence). J gave up 4 bases and V 5 bases, and 2 bases lay outside the gene matches. CDR3 nucleotide sequence: TGTGCCAGTAGTTGGGACAGAGGAAACACCATATATTTT. Its protein product is CASSWDRGNTIYF.

The chain employs TRBV28 and TRBJ2-1, with TRBD2 matching over 7 bases. Germline V gives CDR1 MDHEN, CDR2 SYDVKM. This CDR3 has 17 amino acids. V was pared by 6 bases and J by 3 bases, with 14 bases of the junction left unmatched. The chain's CDR3 is CASSPFRAGADYNEQFF. CDR3 nucleotides: TGTGCCAGCAGCCCCTTCCGGGCGGGAGCGGACTACAATGAGCAGTTCTTC.

The chain combines TRBV30 with TRBJ1-3; D is undetermined. This CDR3 spans 11 amino acids. Trimming removed 4 bases from V and 8 bases from J, with 9 bases in between. Germline V lookup: CDR1 GTSNPN, CDR2 SVGIG (reference sequence). As DNA, the CDR3 is TGTGCCTGGAACACTGAGGACACCATATATTTT. Translated, it gives CAWNTEDTIYF.

V is TRBV13 and J is TRBJ1-2; TRBD1 agrees at 10 bases. CDR3 length equals 15 residues. The J segment lost 7 bases and the V segment lost 1 base, leaving 6 bases of the junction unmatched. Germline V gives CDR1 PRHDT, CDR2 FYEKMQ (reference sequence). The CDR3, as DNA: TGTGCCAGCAGCTTAGATAGACAGGGGGCATCTGGCTACACCTTC. Protein sequence: CASSLDRQGASGYTF.

The chain couples TRBV7-2 to TRBJ1-3; no clear D. The CDR3 is 14 amino acids. CDR1 and CDR2 from the germline V gene are SGHTA and FQGNSA. The V end lost 1 base, the J end lost 2 bases, and 6 bases lay between the germline ends. As DNA, the CDR3 is TGTGCCAGCAGCTTAGACAGAGCTGGAAACACCATATATTTT. It encodes CASSLDRAGNTIYF.

The rearrangement joins TRBV7-9 to TRBJ2-2; TRBD2 matches 11 bases. In germline, CDR1 is SEHNR, CDR2 FQNEAQ (reference sequence). CDR3 length equals 15 residues. V gave up 1 base and J gave up 7 bases; unmatched junction bases: 2. The CDR3 protein is CASSLGGLAVGELFF. The CDR3 DNA reads as TGTGCCAGCAGCTTAGGGGGACTAGCGGTCGGGGAGCTGTTTTTT.

This chain joins TRBV4-1 and TRBJ1-5; tentatively, D is TRBD1 (5 bases). Germline loops: CDR1 MGHRA, CDR2 YSYEKL. The CDR3 has 15 amino acids. Deletions cut 0 bases from V and 9 bases from J, with 15 bases between. The CDR3 loop is CASSQEATGGRPQHF. DNA of the CDR3: TGCGCCAGCAGCCAAGAGGCGACGGGGGGTCGGCCCCAGCATTTT.

The chain employs TRBV19 and TRBJ2-5; no reliable D call. V lost 3 bases to trimming and J lost 4 bases, with 12 bases between them. There are 14 residues in the CDR3. The germline CDR1 and CDR2 sequences are LNHDA and SQIVND (reference sequence). The CDR3 DNA sequence: TGTGCCAGTAGTATTGTAGCATCGGCAGAGACCCAGTACTTC. Protein sequence: CASSIVASAETQYF.

As regards this clone: Its ends do not fully match the called genes, so a read error is possible. V and J are TRBV4-2 and TRBJ1-2, with D maybe TRBD1 (6 bases). Germline V gene sequence: CDR1 LGHNA, CDR2 YNFKEQ. The CDR3 is 18 residues long. This CDR3 is CASSQDLFSWTANYGYTF. The CDR3 DNA reads as TGTGCCAGCAGCCAGGATCTATTCTCTTGGACAGCTAATTATGGCTACACCTTC.

This chain uses TRBV10-3 with TRBJ2-7; D gene unclear. Germline V gene sequence: CDR1 ENHRY, CDR2 SYGVKD. CDR3 length equals 13 residues. V gave up 3 bases and J gave up 1 base, with 7 bases separating them. The CDR3: CAISDGSSYEQYF. CDR3 nucleotide sequence: TGTGCCATCAGTGATGGCAGTTCCTACGAGCAGTACTTC.

V gene TRBV7-3 combines with J gene TRBJ2-5; 7 nucleotides agree with TRBD2. The CDR3 has 14 residues. CDR1 SGHTA and CDR2 FQGTGA come from the germline V gene. Unmatched junction bases numbered 8, after V lost 5 bases and J lost 5 bases. Here the CDR3 DNA reads TGTGCCAGCAGCCCCGCTGAGGGAGGGGAGACCCAGTACTTC. It specifies CASSPAEGGETQYF.

CDR3 region: CASSLQRGNTGELFF. The CDR3 DNA reads TGTGCCAGCAGCTTGCAGAGGGGAAACACCGGGGAGCTGTTTTTT. The genes are TRBV5-4 and TRBJ2-2, with D perhaps being TRBD1 or TRBD2 (5 bases each). Germline V CDR1 and CDR2: SGHNT, YYREEE (reference sequence). CDR3 size: 15 residues. V lost 1 base and J 2 bases, leaving 9 bases between the germline ends.

Here the CDR3 reads CASSIRTGTLNYGYTF. CDR3 nucleotides: TGTGCCAGTAGTATCAGGACAGGCACGCTTAACTATGGCTACACCTTC. V is TRBV19 and J is TRBJ1-2, with TRBD1 matching over 7 bases. This CDR3 is 16 amino acids long. The germline V gene has CDR1 LNHDA and CDR2 SQIVND (reference sequence). J was trimmed by 1 base and V by 3 bases; bases with no gene match: 8. The full variable domain, in which reference TRBV19 and TRBJ1-2 provide the parts outside the CDR3, is DGGITQSPKYLFRKEGQNVTLSCEQNLNHDAMYWYRQDPGQGLRLIYYSQIVNDFQKGDIAEGYSVSREKKESFPLTVTSAQKNPTAFYLCASSIRTGTLNYGYTFGSGTRLTVV.

The rearrangement uses TRBV5-1 and TRBJ1-3; the D is unclear. The CDR3 has 15 amino acids. The V gene's germline CDR1 is SGHRS and CDR2 YFSETQ. Trimming pared 4 bases from V and 4 bases from J, leaving 15 bases between. Here the CDR3 reads CASSPSGSAGNTIYF. In nucleotides, the CDR3 is TGCGCCAGCAGCCCGAGTGGGTCCGCGGGAAACACCATATATTTT.